This TCR beta chain was observed in a study of cytomegalovirus exposure and HLA in healthy donors. Study summary: Unique TCRs numbering some 80 million, obtained from HLA-typed donors, made up an early data release.

Points on this clone: Its antigen is undetermined.

In the PCR, 60 Vbeta and 13 Jbeta primers were used. Here immunoSEQ multiplex PCR was the method, and the copy in TCRdb shows in-frame clones only, minus some. The sample carries about 130,000 clones, 81% recorded once. General observations from the study: Excluded: some indistinguishable V segments such as TRBV6-2 and TRBV6-3. A later analysis reportedly identified an Asian-associated ancestry cluster as carrying fewer N-insertions than the approximately 670-donor mean.

The CDR3 loop spans 15 amino acids. Germline V gene sequence: CDR1 MNHNS, CDR2 SASEGT. V gave up 4 bases and J gave up 1 base, with 13 bases separating them. The sample was PBMCs. V is TRBV6-1 and J is TRBJ1-1; the D gene is possibly TRBD1 (6 bases). The receptor was isolated from a woman aged 25 to 45 in good health and CMV-seronegative. The CDR3 DNA reads as TGTGCCAGCAGTGCTTTTGGACAGTCGAACACTGAAGCTTTCTTT. It encodes CASSAFGQSNTEAFF.